The text below deals with one T cell receptor (beta chain). Its antigen is currently not known. No qualities accompany the bases; no much larger clone lies one base away. The sample comes from a study of T cell responses to AZD1222 COVID-19 vaccine (dated by TCRdb to about 2021). Regarding the study in general: TCR sequencing was performed for over 230 trial participants, of whom about 200 were given two doses of AZD1222 and some 26 were given two doses of MenACWY control vaccine. Trial participants were enrolled by age into subgroups of 18-55, 56-69 and 70-plus years, and around 140, 26 and 57 TCR-sequenced participants, respectively, were included in these subgroups. The paper as a whole reports these results and caveats: After two AZD1222 doses, both the breadth and the depth of spike-specific TCRs were significantly higher than at day 0 and than in MenACWY recipients. The vaccine-associated CD4 TCRs covered the entire spike protein, and the dominant responses fell in regions 160-218 and 743-854. Most participants were white British and females outnumbered males, and the authors suggested that clonal diversity may have been underestimated. The 56-69-year group was small, and its depth increase did not reach significance, likely because of low power. Only five or six AZD1222 recipients were SARS-CoV-2 seropositive at baseline, limiting conclusions about previously exposed vaccinees. Nearly half of unique spike-specific TCRs reportedly recognized epitopes outside regions mutated in the B.1.351 and B.1.1.7 variants. Because no day 14 peak-response samples were available, the repertoires could be characterized only after the peak T cell response.

The germline V gene supplies CDR1 SQVTM and CDR2 ANQGSEA. The junction shows trimming of 0 bases on V and 2 bases on J, plus 11 bases between the germline ends. The cysteine opens and the phenylalanine closes a CDR3 of 14 amino acids. The CDR3 DNA has 42 bases and is translated from base 1. The CDR3 regions of human TCRbeta chains were subjected to immunosequencing. On the authors' methods: Repertoire TCRs were matched against a reference library of SARS-CoV-2-specific TCRs generated with the MIRA antigen-specificity platform. Breadth was defined as the fraction of unique TCRs that were SARS-CoV-2-associated. Depth was defined as the fraction of total T cells that were SARS-CoV-2-associated. Using the MIRA data, every spike-specific TCR was mapped to the spike region that the TCR reacted to and assigned to either a CD4 or a CD8 class. Log10-transformed breadth and depth values were compared by one-way ANOVA with Sidak's multiple comparisons tests. TCRdb limited this immuneACCESS table to in-frame rearrangements with V and J called. A share of clones is missing; checked studies link under half to unresolved V genes, and the rest is unexplained. V and J calls and clone size are given by that table; D and trimming were obtained from the DNA. Here the sample has tens of thousands of clones; around nine tenths occur a single time. Of the sample, 1% to 1.5% falls within the top ten clones.

Sample time point, as interpreted from the label and publication: about 28 days (+/-7) after the second vaccine dose. Because spike-specific TCR depth and breadth did not differ between the two schedules, AZD1222 recipients who got a second dose at roughly 4 weeks were pooled with those who got a second dose at roughly 12 weeks. The vaccinee samples were drawn from two UK trials, COV001 and COV002, one of which was a single-blind randomized controlled phase 2/3 trial testing AZD1222 (ChAdOx1 nCoV-19) in healthy adults. Trial participant PBMC samples were collected at day 0 and day 28 after the second dose for TCRbeta chain sequencing.

The chain couples TRBV29-1 to TRBJ2-7; the best D guess is TRBD1, with 5 bases matching. Material: peripheral blood, obtained 28 days after the second AZD1222 dose. This receptor was taken from an adult who received the AZD1222 COVID-19 vaccine. CDR3 loop: CSVEENQGPYEQYF. The nucleotide sequence reads as follows: TGCAGCGTTGAAGAGAATCAGGGCCCCTACGAGCAGTACTTC.